What follows are 15 T cell receptor beta chains derived from one specimen sequenced in a study of blood T cell repertoires in COVID-19. Method: immunoSEQ multiplex PCR; TCRdb's copy keeps in-frame clones and lacks some. The data show some 80,000 clones, around 87% seen once. Sequenced: peripheral blood. The receptors were sampled from a man aged 80 or over with active or convalescent COVID-19.

CDR3 region: CASSLGAGGNTEAFF. The CDR3 region has the DNA TGTGCCAGCAGCTTAGGGGCGGGCGGAAACACTGAAGCTTTCTTT. The chain uses TRBV11-2 and TRBJ1-1; D unresolved. Germline CDR1 and CDR2: SGHAT and FQNNGV. V was pared by 1 base and J by 2 bases, with 11 bases between. The CDR3 length is 15 residues.

This clone showed up just a few times. In DNA form, the CDR3 reads TGTGCCACCAGTGATTCCGGACAGGGGAAGAACTATGGCTACACCTTC. Its protein product is CATSDSGQGKNYGYTF. This chain uses TRBV24-1 with TRBJ1-2; 9 bases align to TRBD1. The CDR3 length is 16 residues. Per the germline V gene, CDR1 is KGHDR and CDR2 is SFDVKD. V dropped 2 bases and J dropped 2; count of bases not matched to a gene: 5.

V usage is TRBV12-1 and J usage is TRBJ1-5. TRBV12-1 is shown as a pseudogene. The CDR3 contains 12 residues. CDR3 DNA sequence: TGTGCCAGCAGCTTTGGAGGTCAGCCCCAGCATTTT. It specifies CASSFGGQPQHF.

The V gene is TRBV3-1 (or the pseudogene TRBV3-2), the J gene TRBJ2-3; 8 nucleotides agree with TRBD2. The CDR3 sequence is 17 residues long. J lost 4 bases, V lost 4 bases, and 13 bases had no gene match. The germline V gene encodes CDR1 LGHDT and CDR2 YNNKEL (reference sequence). This CDR3 is CASSLSGRGAGADTQYF. The CDR3 DNA follows: TGTGCCAGCAGCCTCTCCGGGCGGGGGGCCGGGGCAGATACGCAGTATTTT.

This chain links TRBV5-1 with TRBJ2-2; 7 bases agree with TRBD1. The V gene's germline CDR1 is SGHRS and CDR2 YFSETQ. The CDR3 is made up of 15 amino acids. The junction had 11 bases not matched to a gene; V was cut back by 4 bases and J by 8 bases. This CDR3 reads CASSGKTGFRGELFF. The CDR3 nucleotides read TGCGCCAGCAGCGGAAAGACAGGGTTCAGGGGGGAGCTGTTTTTT.

This clone was seen just once. This CDR3 reads CASSESGSGQPQHF. The CDR3, as DNA: TGTGCCAGCAGTGAATCAGGGTCCGGGCAGCCCCAGCATTTT. The chain recombines TRBV25-1 with TRBJ1-5; tentative D call: TRBD1 (5 bases). The V and J ends lost 1 base and 7 bases respectively, with 11 bases between them. Per germline, CDR1 MGHDK and CDR2 SYGVNS. The CDR3 spans 14 residues.

V usage is TRBV6-5 and J usage is TRBJ1-1; D perhaps matches TRBD1 (5 bases). The CDR3 is 15 amino acids. Trimming pared 3 bases from V and 4 bases from J, leaving 15 bases between. Germline V gives CDR1 MNHEY, CDR2 SVGAGI. The CDR3 DNA reads TGTGCCAGCAGTTATTCGTTCGTGCAGGGCACTGAAGCTTTCTTT. This sequence encodes CASSYSFVQGTEAFF.

This clone was seen a handful of times. This chain uses TRBV7-2 with TRBJ1-2, with no clear D. Trimming cost V 1 base and J 2 bases, with 5 bases left between them. The CDR3 totals 13 residues. Germline CDR1 and CDR2: SGHTA and FQGNSA. The CDR3 DNA reads TGTGCCAGCAGCTTAGGAGTAAACTATGGCTACACCTTC. It is translated as CASSLGVNYGYTF.

This chain links TRBV9 with TRBJ2-1, with TRBD2 as a possible D gene (7 bases). The V and J ends lost 0 bases and 6 bases respectively, with 16 bases between them. The CDR3 sequence is 16 residues long. The V gene's germline CDR1 is SGDLS and CDR2 YYNGEE. CDR3 amino acids: CASSVAVGGAGNEQFF. The CDR3 nucleotides read TGTGCCAGCAGCGTAGCTGTGGGGGGGGCGGGCAATGAGCAGTTCTTC.

This clone appeared a single time. The CDR3 bases are TGTGCCAGCTCACCGATGACAGGGGTCGCCGAAAAACTGTTTTTT. It translates to CASSPMTGVAEKLFF. The chain carries TRBV18 and TRBJ1-4; TRBD1 matches at 8 bases. CDR3 length: 15 amino acids. V lost 3 bases to trimming and J lost 8 bases; unmatched junction nucleotides: 8. Germline loops: CDR1 KGHSH, CDR2 LQKENI.

V is TRBV5-8 and J is TRBJ1-5; D is perhaps TRBD1 (6 bases). There are 16 residues in the CDR3. Trimming removed 1 base from V and 8 bases from J, with 19 bases in between. The V gene's germline CDR1 is SGHTS and CDR2 YDEGEE. As DNA, the CDR3 is TGTGCCAGCAGCTTGCGGGGGGCTCGTTTTACGGAGCCCCAGCATTTT. It is translated as CASSLRGARFTEPQHF.

The chain uses TRBV7-9 and TRBJ1-1; D is unclear. V was shortened by 5 bases and J by 5 bases, with 12 bases between the two germline ends. The CDR3 sequence is 13 residues long. Germline V CDR1 and CDR2: SEHNR, FQNEAQ (reference sequence). Here the CDR3 reads CASSLFEVTEAFF. The DNA for the CDR3 is TGTGCCAGCAGCCTTTTCGAGGTGACTGAAGCTTTCTTT. Filled out from reference TRBV7-9 and TRBJ1-1, the complete variable domain reads DTGVSQNPRHKITKRGQNVTFRCDPISEHNRLYWYRQTLGQGPEFLTYFQNEAQLEKSRLLSDRFSAERPKGSFSTLEIQRTEQGDSAMYLCASSLFEVTEAFFGQGTRLTVV.

A single count supports this clone. This chain joins TRBV6-6 and TRBJ2-5; D is possibly TRBD2 (5 bases). Looked up from germline, CDR1 is MNHNY and CDR2 is SVGAGI (reference sequence). Trimming removed 5 bases at V and 5 bases at J, with 21 bases between. This CDR3 comprises 16 residues. CDR3 in DNA: TGTGCCAGCAGTCGGAGGCGGAGCGACGACCTGGAGACCCAGTACTTC. Protein sequence: CASSRRRSDDLETQYF.

The V call is TRBV10-1, the J call TRBJ2-1; 11 bases align to TRBD1. Germline trimming cut 7 bases from V and 3 bases from J; bases unmatched to any gene: 5. Germline values: CDR1 WNHNN, CDR2 SYGVQD (reference sequence). The CDR3 is 15 amino acids. This CDR3 reads CASNNGTGGYNEQFF. The CDR3 DNA follows: TGCGCCAGCAACAACGGGACAGGGGGCTACAATGAGCAGTTCTTC.

This rearrangement joins TRBV11-2 to TRBJ2-3; possibly TRBD1 for D (6 bases). V lost 5 bases to trimming and J lost 8 bases, with 14 bases between them. Germline lookup yields CDR1 SGHAT and CDR2 FQNNGV. The CDR3 covers 13 residues. The CDR3 DNA reads TGTGCCAGCAGCCAGACAGGAATGGGTACGCAGTATTTT. It codes for CASSQTGMGTQYF.